A single T cell receptor (beta chain) is shown here with its context. What it binds is not known. This record comes from a study of radiation and T cells in renal cell carcinoma. The study's findings and limits: In blood, top tumor clones expanded by 2 weeks, shrinking by 4.

The data were produced by immunoSEQ multiplex PCR, yet TCRdb's version contains in-frame clones alone and is incomplete. This sample has 9,000 to 9,500 clones, with roughly 60% found just once. The CDR3 has 14 amino acids. The germline V gene encodes CDR1 SEHNR and CDR2 FQNEAQ (reference sequence). The ends lost 6 bases at V and 3 bases at J; junction bases unmatched: 5. Treatment reported: 15 Gy SBRT to primary tumor, nephrectomy 4 weeks later. The input for sequencing was tumor tissue, taken from a patient whose treatment included radiotherapy and nephrectomy. This receptor was obtained from a woman aged 50 to 65 with renal cell carcinoma. The chain recombines TRBV7-9 with TRBJ2-5; TRBD1 agrees at 9 bases. DNA of the CDR3: TGTGCCAGCAGGTCGGACAGGGGAAAAGAGACCCAGTACTTC. It codes for CASRSDRGKETQYF.